This note documents a single T cell receptor beta chain sequence. What it recognizes is unknown. Germline V gives CDR1 KGHSH, CDR2 LQKENI. V dropped 3 bases and J dropped 4 bases, with 21 bases sitting between them. The CDR3 covers 17 residues. 5'RACE template switching generated TCR cDNA, adding a universal primer site and UMIs. MiXCR, applied by TCRdb to the 5' RACE reads, yields one record per CDR3 protein. This sample yields fewer than 650,000 distinct CDR3 sequences, of which 20% to 25% are seen a single time; less than 20% belongs to the top ten. The sample originates from a study of T cells after yellow fever vaccination. General study results and limits: Booster samples showed a return of most primary-vaccination clones (under 97% CD4, 85% to 90% CD8). Some clonotypes were seen in both the CD4 and the CD8 compartments. These made up a small share and likely arose from convergent recombination.

The TCR was taken from a man in his late teens or twenties who received the YFV17D yellow fever vaccine. The chain combines TRBV18 with TRBJ1-1; perhaps TRBD1 as D (6 bases). Sequencing was performed on PBMCs, taken 21 days after the first yellow fever vaccination. CDR3 coding DNA: TGTGCCAGCTCACCGCGCCAATTCAGGGGAGGAGTCACTGAAGCTTTCTTT. This sequence encodes CASSPRQFRGGVTEAFF.